This T cell receptor beta chain was identified in a study of T-cell reconstitution after alpha-beta-depleted transplantation in children. The trim removed 3 bases at V and 1 base at J, leaving 7 bases unmatched. Germline V gene lookup returns CDR1 ENHRY and CDR2 SYGVKD. The CDR3 consists of 17 residues. Notes on this clonotype: The antigen remains undetermined.

Findings and caveats of the study: About two months after transplant, alpha-beta T cells reportedly came from several hundred expanded graft clones. From newly produced T cells came most of the T-cell counts and diversity one year after transplant. Recipient T cells and thymic progenitors that survived gave rise to the high TCRbeta diversity observed at day 60 in some patients.

For TCRbeta, the library was prepared with unique molecular identifiers. Each CDR3 protein gets one entry after TCRdb re-called the PCR reads with MiXCR. This table has roughly 500,000 distinct CDR3 sequences, more than 9% appearing once. This sample comprised PBMCs, obtained before TCRalphabeta/CD19-depleted stem cell transplant. V is TRBV10-3 and J is TRBJ1-3, with 9 bases identical to TRBD1. The receptor was isolated from a child aged 2 to 10 with inherited bone marrow failure, due to receive a stem cell transplant. CDR3 amino acids: CAISERGTGNSGNTIYF. CDR3 DNA: TGTGCCATCAGTGAACGCGGGACAGGGAATTCTGGAAACACCATATATTTT.